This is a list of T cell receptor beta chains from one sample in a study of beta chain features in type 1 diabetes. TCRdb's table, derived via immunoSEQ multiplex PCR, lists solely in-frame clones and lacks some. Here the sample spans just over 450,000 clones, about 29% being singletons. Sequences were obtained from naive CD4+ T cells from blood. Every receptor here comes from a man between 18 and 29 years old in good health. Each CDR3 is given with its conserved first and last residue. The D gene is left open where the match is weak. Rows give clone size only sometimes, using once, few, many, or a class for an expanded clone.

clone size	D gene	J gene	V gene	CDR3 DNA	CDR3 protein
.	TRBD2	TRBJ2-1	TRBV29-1	TGCAGCGTTGATGGCGGGAGTTCCCACAATGAGCAGTTCTTC	CSVDGGSSHNEQFF
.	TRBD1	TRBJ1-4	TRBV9	TGTGCCAGCAGCGTCAGGGGGTTCACAACTAATGAAAAACTGTTTTTT	CASSVRGFTTNEKLFF
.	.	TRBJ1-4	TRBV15	TGTGCCACCAGTTCCGAACGTGCAACTAATGAAAAACTGTTTTTT	CATSSERATNEKLFF
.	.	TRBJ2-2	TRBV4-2	TGTGCCAGCAGCCAACGGGGAACGAACACCGGGGAGCTGTTTTTT	CASSQRGTNTGELFF
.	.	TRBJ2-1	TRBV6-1	TGTGCCAGCAGTTCTTGGCGGGCGTCTGATGAGCAGTTCTTC	CASSSWRASDEQFF
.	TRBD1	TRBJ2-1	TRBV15	TGTGCCACCAGCAGAGATTCCCTCGGGACAGGGTCCCTCGGCAAGTACAATGAGCAGTTCTTC	CATSRDSLGTGSLGKYNEQFF
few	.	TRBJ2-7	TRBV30	TGTGCCTGGAGTGCGGCGGCTTCCTACGAGCAGTACTTC	CAWSAAASYEQYF
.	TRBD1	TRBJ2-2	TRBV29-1	TGCAGCGTCTTAACAGGGGCGGACACCGGGGAGCTGTTTTTT	CSVLTGADTGELFF
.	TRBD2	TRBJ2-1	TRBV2	TGTGCCAGCATCCGGCTAGCGGGAGTTAATGAGCAGTTCTTC	CASIRLAGVNEQFF
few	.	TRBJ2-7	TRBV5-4	TGTGCCAGCAGCGGGAGAAGGGCCGAGCAGTACTTC	CASSGRRAEQYF
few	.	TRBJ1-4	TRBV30	TGTGCCTGGAGCCCGGACGGGAGGGAAAAACTGTTTTTT	CAWSPDGREKLFF
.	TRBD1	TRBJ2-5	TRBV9	TGTGCCAGCAGCGCCGGGACAGGGCAAGAGACCCAGTACTTC	CASSAGTGQETQYF
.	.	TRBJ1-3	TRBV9	TGTGCCAGCAGCCCCAGCTCTGTGACTGGAAACACCATATATTTT	CASSPSSVTGNTIYF
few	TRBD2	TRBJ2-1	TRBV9	TGTGCCAGCAGCGGTATCGGTAGTAGCGGGAGGGCGGGTGAGCAGTTCTTC	CASSGIGSSGRAGEQFF
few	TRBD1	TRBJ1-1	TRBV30	TGTGCCGGCTTACCGGGACAGGCCATGAACACTGAAGCTTTCTTT	CAGLPGQAMNTEAFF
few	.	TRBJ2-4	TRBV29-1	TGCAGCGTTGTGGGGCAGGGCATTCAGTACTTC	CSVVGQGIQYF
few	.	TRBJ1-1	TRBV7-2	TGTGCCAGCAGCTTAGTTGGGGTGTTGGCTTTCTTT	CASSLVGVLAFF
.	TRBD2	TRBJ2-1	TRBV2	TGTGCCAGCAGGGACTCTAGCGGGAGATCCTACAATGAGCAGTTCTTC	CASRDSSGRSYNEQFF
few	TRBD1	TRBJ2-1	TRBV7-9	TGTGCCAGCAGCGAGTGGGGGGACAGGGTCCATGAGCAGTTCTTC	CASSEWGDRVHEQFF
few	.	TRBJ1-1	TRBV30	TGTGCCTGCCCGAGCAGCAGGATGAACACTGAAGCTTTCTTT	CACPSSRMNTEAFF
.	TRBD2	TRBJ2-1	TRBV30	TGTGCCTGGATCGCTAGCGGGAGGGAGGTCTACAATGAGCAGTTCTTC	CAWIASGREVYNEQFF
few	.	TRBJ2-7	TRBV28	TGTGCCAGCAGTTCCGCGGACCACCAATCTTACGAGCAGTACTTC	CASSSADHQSYEQYF